This is a list of T cell receptor beta chains from one sample in a study of cytomegalovirus exposure and HLA in healthy donors. Profiling relied on immunoSEQ multiplex PCR, and the TCRdb table lists in-frame clones only, not all of them. This sample has some 160,000 clones, with around 72% found just once. Sequencing was done on a sample of PBMCs. These TCRs come from a man aged 40-50 years in good health and CMV-seronegative. CDR3s include the opening cysteine and the closing phenylalanine or tryptophan. Fields, in order: D gene, J gene, clone size, V gene, CDR3 protein, CDR3 DNA. The D gene is left open where the match is weak. Clone size is stated in some rows and not others, as once, few, many or a class when expanded.

d_call: NA; j_call: TRBJ1-5; clone_size: NA; v_call: TRBV28; cdr3_aa: CASTPKGTGFYQPQHF; cdr3_nt: TGTGCCAGCACCCCGAAAGGAACAGGGTTTTATCAGCCCCAGCATTTT
d_call: TRBD2; j_call: TRBJ2-7; clone_size: NA; v_call: TRBV6-5; cdr3_aa: CASSGAGAGENEQYF; cdr3_nt: TGTGCCAGCAGCGGGGCGGGAGCGGGAGAGAACGAGCAGTACTTC
d_call: TRBD1; j_call: TRBJ2-7; clone_size: once; v_call: TRBV4-1; cdr3_aa: CASSQESGGSYEQYF; cdr3_nt: TGCGCCAGCAGCCAAGAATCAGGGGGCTCCTACGAGCAGTACTTC
d_call: NA; j_call: TRBJ1-5; clone_size: NA; v_call: TRBV19; cdr3_aa: CASSSQTGKYSNQPQHF; cdr3_nt: TGTGCCAGTAGCTCTCAAACAGGTAAATATAGCAATCAGCCTCAGCATTTT
d_call: TRBD1; j_call: TRBJ2-5; clone_size: NA; v_call: TRBV7-3; cdr3_aa: CASSLQGAVGETQYF; cdr3_nt: TGTGCCAGCAGCCTACAGGGGGCGGTCGGAGAGACCCAGTACTTC
d_call: NA; j_call: TRBJ2-5; clone_size: NA; v_call: TRBV28; cdr3_aa: CASSPHRAGARETQYF; cdr3_nt: TGTGCCAGCAGTCCCCACCGGGCGGGGGCCCGGGAGACCCAGTACTTC
d_call: NA; j_call: TRBJ2-3; clone_size: few; v_call: TRBV30; cdr3_aa: CAWSKTRHTDTQYF; cdr3_nt: TGTGCCTGGAGTAAGACCAGACACACAGATACGCAGTATTTT
d_call: NA; j_call: TRBJ1-4; clone_size: NA; v_call: TRBV7-8; cdr3_aa: CASSLAGRGEKLFF; cdr3_nt: TGTGCCAGCAGCTTAGCTGGGAGAGGTGAAAAACTGTTTTTT
d_call: NA; j_call: TRBJ1-2; clone_size: NA; v_call: TRBV6-1; cdr3_aa: CASIPQTTNYGYTF; cdr3_nt: TGTGCCAGCATACCACAGACGACTAACTATGGCTACACCTTC
d_call: TRBD2; j_call: TRBJ2-2; clone_size: NA; v_call: TRBV5-6; cdr3_aa: CASSLRLAGGNTGELFF; cdr3_nt: TGTGCCAGCAGCTTGAGGCTAGCGGGGGGAAACACCGGGGAGCTGTTTTTT
d_call: NA; j_call: TRBJ2-7; clone_size: NA; v_call: TRBV27; cdr3_aa: CASSSPGNSEQYF; cdr3_nt: TGTGCCAGCAGTTCCCCCGGCAACAGCGAGCAGTACTTC
d_call: NA; j_call: TRBJ2-1; clone_size: NA; v_call: TRBV18; cdr3_aa: CASSPRDRYNEQFF; cdr3_nt: TGTGCCAGCTCTCCCCGTGACAGGTACAATGAGCAGTTCTTC
d_call: NA; j_call: TRBJ1-4; clone_size: NA; v_call: TRBV6-1; cdr3_aa: CASSEASVGAQWEKLFF; cdr3_nt: TGTGCCAGCAGTGAAGCGAGCGTGGGGGCTCAATGGGAAAAACTGTTTTTT
d_call: TRBD2; j_call: TRBJ2-1; clone_size: few; v_call: TRBV19; cdr3_aa: CASTPKRGGNEQFF; cdr3_nt: TGTGCCAGTACCCCAAAGCGGGGGGGCAATGAGCAGTTCTTC
d_call: TRBD1; j_call: TRBJ1-5; clone_size: NA; v_call: TRBV18; cdr3_aa: CASSRDSPPGQPQHF; cdr3_nt: TGTGCCAGCTCGCGGGACAGCCCCCCCGGCCAGCCCCAGCATTTT
d_call: NA; j_call: TRBJ2-2; clone_size: NA; v_call: TRBV4-2; cdr3_aa: CASSQEVTTGELFF; cdr3_nt: TGTGCCAGCAGCCAAGAGGTTACAACCGGGGAGCTGTTTTTT
d_call: NA; j_call: TRBJ2-1; clone_size: NA; v_call: TRBV7-6; cdr3_aa: CASSLPLSYSYNEQFF; cdr3_nt: TGTGCCAGCAGCTTACCCCTGAGTTACTCCTACAATGAGCAGTTCTTC